What follows are 16 T cell receptor beta chains derived from one specimen sequenced in a study of shared clonotypes between healthy human individuals. Profiled with immunoSEQ multiplex PCR; TCRdb holds only in-frame clones, not every one. The table shows about 680,000 clones, with around 90% occurring only once. Naive CD8 isolation took CD45RO-negative cells positively selected for CCR7 and excluded terminally differentiated effector memory CD45RA+ cells. Sequenced sample: naive CD8+ T cells sorted from blood. These receptors were obtained from a young man in good health.

V and J are TRBV7-9 and TRBJ2-1; 8 bases agree with TRBD2. Germline V gene lookup returns CDR1 SEHNR and CDR2 FQNEAQ (reference sequence). V trimming: 0 bases; J trimming: 7 bases; junction bases outside the gene matches: 11. This CDR3 contains 17 residues. CDR3 sequence: CASSLAGSSGIVNEQFF. CDR3 nucleotides: TGTGCCAGCAGCTTAGCGGGGAGTAGCGGGATAGTGAATGAGCAGTTCTTC.

The V gene is TRBV27, the J gene TRBJ2-5, with 9 nucleotides matching TRBD2. J lost 4 bases, V lost 5 bases, and 14 bases had no gene match. Per the germline V gene, CDR1 is MNHEY and CDR2 is SMNVEV (reference sequence). The CDR3 sequence is 17 residues long. The DNA of the CDR3 is TGTGCCAGCAGTAGCCACAGGGGCGGGAGGGAAAGAGAGACCCAGTACTTC. It specifies CASSSHRGGRERETQYF.

This clone was recorded once. The genes are TRBV4-3 and TRBJ2-1, with 14 bases matching TRBD2. The CDR3 is made up of 17 amino acids. The V segment lost 3 bases and the J segment 8 bases; nucleotides outside the gene matches: 9. Germline CDR1 is LGHNA and CDR2 is YSLEER. In DNA, the CDR3 is TGCGCCAGCAGCCACTACTTTGGGACTAGCGGGAGCTATGAGCAGTTCTTC. As protein: CASSHYFGTSGSYEQFF.

This chain links TRBV4-1 with TRBJ2-7; no firm D call. Trimming took off 0 bases at V and 3 bases at J, with 12 bases between the two ends. The CDR3 runs to 15 residues. Germline V gene data show CDR1 as MGHRA and CDR2 as YSYEKL. The CDR3 DNA is TGCGCCAGCAGCCAAGATCGCTGGGCAGGCTACGAGCAGTACTTC. Translated: CASSQDRWAGYEQYF.

The V call is TRBV7-9, the J call TRBJ2-1, with a possible D match to TRBD2 (5 bases). The ends were cut back, 5 bases at V and 9 bases at J, with 8 bases in the middle. The CDR3 spans 11 residues. Germline V gene sequence: CDR1 SEHNR, CDR2 FQNEAQ (reference sequence). CDR3 residues: CASSVAGEQFF. CDR3 DNA sequence: TGTGCCAGCAGCGTTGCGGGTGAGCAGTTCTTC. The variable domain in full, with the rest retrieved from reference TRBV7-9 and TRBJ2-1, is DTGVSQNPRHKITKRGQNVTFRCDPISEHNRLYWYRQTLGQGPEFLTYFQNEAQLEKSRLLSDRFSAERPKGSFSTLEIQRTEQGDSAMYLCASSVAGEQFFGPGTRLTVL.

In DNA form, the CDR3 reads TGTGCCAGCAGCTTACCGATCTCCAGGCACACAGATACGCAGTATTTT. This gives the protein CASSLPISRHTDTQYF. The genes are TRBV7-2 and TRBJ2-3; D remains unclear. V was pared by 2 bases and J by 2 bases, with 14 bases between. Per the germline V gene, CDR1 is SGHTA and CDR2 is FQGNSA. CDR3 length: 16 residues.

The chain employs TRBV2 and TRBJ2-3; D unclear. Per the germline V gene, CDR1 is SNHLY and CDR2 is FYNNEI. This CDR3 is built from 14 residues. Trimming cost V 3 bases and J 3 bases, with 10 bases left between them. The CDR3, as DNA: TGTGCCAGCAGTGAGTACAGCTATACAGATACGCAGTATTTT. It encodes CASSEYSYTDTQYF.

The V gene is TRBV23-1, the J gene TRBJ2-1; D may be TRBD2 (6 bases). TRBV23-1 carries the ORF label, with uncertain function. Trimming stripped 3 bases from V and 9 bases from J, with 9 bases between. The CDR3 sequence is 12 residues long. CDR3 loop: CASSQGRGEQFF. The CDR3 DNA follows: TGCGCCAGCAGTCAGGGGCGGGGTGAGCAGTTCTTC.

This clone is a singleton in its sample. V and J are TRBV7-8 and TRBJ2-1; D not resolved. The CDR3 extends over 18 amino acids. Germline CDR1 and CDR2: SGHVS and FQNEAQ. Trimming took 1 base from V and 0 from J, leaving 16 bases between them. Here the CDR3 DNA reads TGTGCCAGCAGCTTAGTAATGGGAAGCCCGAGCTCCTACAATGAGCAGTTCTTC. Protein: CASSLVMGSPSSYNEQFF.

This rearrangement joins TRBV7-2 to TRBJ1-3; weak D call: TRBD1 (5 bases). CDR3 size: 15 residues. Trimming stripped 6 bases from V and 7 bases from J, with 19 bases between. Germline lookup yields CDR1 SGHTA and CDR2 FQGNSA. The CDR3 reads CASSQVGQAGNTIYF. CDR3 DNA: TGTGCCAGCAGTCAAGTGGGGCAGGCAGGGAACACCATATATTTT.

The CDR3 sequence is CASSPGQGKSYEQYF. The CDR3 DNA reads as TGCGCCAGCAGCCCGGGACAGGGGAAATCCTACGAGCAGTACTTC. This chain connects TRBV5-1 to TRBJ2-7; 10 positions match TRBD1. The ends lost 4 bases at V and 1 base at J; junction bases unmatched: 5. Germline V lookup: CDR1 SGHRS, CDR2 YFSETQ. This CDR3 contains 15 residues.

This rearrangement joins TRBV7-6 to TRBJ2-1; D gene uncertain. Germline assignment: CDR1 SGHVS and CDR2 FNYEAQ. The CDR3 length is 16 residues. Trimming took 5 bases from V and 0 from J, leaving 14 bases between them. The CDR3 region has the DNA TGTGCCAGCAGCCCTTCCCTGTTCCCCTCCTACAATGAGCAGTTCTTC. Its translation is CASSPSLFPSYNEQFF.

The genes are TRBV14 and TRBJ2-7; D might be TRBD1 or TRBD2, each matching 5 bases. Trimming took 2 bases from V and 1 from J, leaving 21 bases between them. Germline V gene sequence: CDR1 SGHDN, CDR2 FVKESK. This CDR3 contains 18 residues. Written as DNA, the CDR3 is TGTGCCAGCAGCCAATCGCTCCAAGGGACCTTAGCGTCCTACGAGCAGTACTTC. Residues: CASSQSLQGTLASYEQYF.

The V and J genes are TRBV6-5 and TRBJ2-7, with D uncertain. The V gene lost 6 bases and the J gene lost 2 bases, with 5 bases spanning the gap. The germline V gene has CDR1 MNHEY and CDR2 SVGAGI. This CDR3 region has 11 residues. In DNA form, the CDR3 reads TGTGCCAGCAGGTCGACCTACGAGCAGTACTTC. It is translated as CASRSTYEQYF.

A single count supports this clone. The CDR3 sequence is CASSPRTGVPYEQYF. The CDR3 DNA reads as TGCGCCAGCAGCCCAAGAACGGGGGTCCCCTACGAGCAGTACTTC. This chain connects TRBV10-1 to TRBJ2-7, with D possibly TRBD2 on 6 matching bases. V dropped 6 bases and J dropped 2 bases, with 17 bases sitting between them. CDR1 and CDR2 from the germline V gene are WNHNN and SYGVQD (reference sequence). The length of the CDR3 is 15 residues.

Of note for this clone: The junction departs from germline at one end; a sequencing error may be responsible. This chain links TRBV5-5 with TRBJ2-2; 7 bases fit TRBD2. This CDR3 spans 17 amino acids. Per germline, CDR1 SGHKS and CDR2 YYEKEE (reference sequence). CDR3 in amino acids: CASSPTLGSGNAGELFF. CDR3 sequence (DNA): TGTGCCAGCAGCCCGACGCTGGGGAGCGGGAACGCCGGGGAGCTGTTTTTT.